The 11 T cell receptor beta chains below were found in one sample sequenced in a study of blood T cell repertoires in COVID-19. TCRdb keeps only in-frame clones here, not all; method: immunoSEQ multiplex PCR. The repertoire holds over 150,000 clones, with roughly four fifths as singletons. Sequencing was carried out using PBMCs or T cells enriched from blood (not recorded which). All receptors derive from a man between 35 and 55 years old who had recovered from COVID-19.

V is TRBV9 and J is TRBJ2-3, with 8 positions matching TRBD2. The CDR3 length is 16 residues. Germline V gene data show CDR1 as SGDLS and CDR2 as YYNGEE. Losses at the gene ends were 0 bases for V and 1 base for J; bases not matched to a gene: 4. CDR3 residues: CASSVDPTSGTDTQYF. The CDR3 region has the DNA TGTGCCAGCAGCGTAGATCCGACTAGCGGCACAGATACGCAGTATTTT.

V and J are TRBV6-6 and TRBJ2-5, with 8 nucleotides matching TRBD1. Germline CDR1 and CDR2: MNHNY and SVGAGI (reference sequence). Trimming cost V 6 bases and J 3 bases; bases outside gene matches: 12. The CDR3 extends over 16 amino acids. CDR3 in amino acids: CASSAPGQAVEETQYF. DNA for the CDR3: TGTGCCAGCAGCGCTCCGGGACAGGCCGTCGAAGAGACCCAGTACTTC.

The chain recombines TRBV5-5 with TRBJ2-7; D perhaps matches TRBD1 (6 bases). CDR1 is SGHKS, CDR2 YYEKEE, per germline (reference sequence). V gave up 1 base and J gave up 0 bases, with 8 bases separating them. There are 14 residues in the CDR3. CDR3 amino acids: CASSLQGSSYEQYF. CDR3 DNA: TGTGCCAGCAGCTTGCAGGGGAGCTCCTACGAGCAGTACTTC.

The chain recombines TRBV6-5 with TRBJ1-3, with 9 positions matching TRBD1. The length of the CDR3 is 16 residues. The J segment lost 7 bases and the V segment lost 2 bases, leaving 9 bases of the junction unmatched. Germline V CDR1 and CDR2: MNHEY, SVGAGI. CDR3 coding DNA: TGTGCCAGCAGTTACCACGGGACAGGGTCCGCGAACACCATATATTTT. Encoded protein: CASSYHGTGSANTIYF.

The chain uses TRBV4-1 and TRBJ2-5; TRBD2 aligns across 8 bases. From germline, CDR1 is MGHRA and CDR2 YSYEKL. Unmatched junction bases numbered 2, after V lost 1 base and J lost 1 base. There are 15 residues in the CDR3. The CDR3 DNA is TGCGCCAGCAGCCAAGGTACTAGCGGCCAAGAGACCCAGTACTTC. Protein product: CASSQGTSGQETQYF.

The chain carries TRBV28 and TRBJ2-7; 8 nucleotides align to TRBD1. The CDR3 loop spans 15 amino acids. The germline CDR1 and CDR2 sequences are MDHEN and SYDVKM. The trim removed 6 bases at V and 3 bases at J, leaving 10 bases unmatched. The CDR3 reads CASSGQGRQIYEQYF. The CDR3 DNA reads as TGTGCCAGCAGCGGACAGGGACGGCAGATCTACGAGCAGTACTTC.

This chain connects TRBV5-1 to TRBJ2-3, with 7 bases identical to TRBD2. The CDR3 is 14 residues long. CDR1 and CDR2 from the germline V gene are SGHRS and YFSETQ. J gave up 3 bases and V 3 bases, and 4 bases lay outside the gene matches. The CDR3 loop is CASSWRRGTDTQYF. The CDR3 DNA is TGCGCCAGCAGCTGGCGGCGGGGGACAGATACGCAGTATTTT.

J is TRBJ2-7 and V is TRBV7-6, with 9 bases lining up with TRBD1. Trimming took 4 bases from V and 2 from J; bases not matched to a gene: 6. The CDR3 runs 15 residues. Germline V gene data show CDR1 as SGHVS and CDR2 as FNYEAQ. DNA of the CDR3: TGTGCCAGCAGCTACACCGGGACAGGGCCCTACGAGCAGTACTTC. Encoded protein: CASSYTGTGPYEQYF.

This chain uses TRBV7-9 with TRBJ2-5, with 8 bases aligning to TRBD2. Germline CDR1 is SEHNR and CDR2 is FQNEAQ (reference sequence). The CDR3 spans 15 residues. V lost 5 bases, J lost 5 bases, and 10 bases stayed unmatched. The CDR3 spells CASSAHPTSAETQYF. CDR3 coding DNA: TGTGCCAGCAGCGCGCACCCGACTAGCGCGGAGACCCAGTACTTC.

The chain carries TRBV7-2 and TRBJ2-1; TRBD2 agrees at 7 bases. In germline, CDR1 is SGHTA, CDR2 FQGNSA. V lost 0 bases to trimming and J lost 4 bases; unmatched junction nucleotides: 3. The CDR3 spans 15 residues. The CDR3 loop is CASSLAASGYNEQFF. CDR3 DNA: TGTGCCAGCAGCTTAGCAGCTAGCGGTTACAATGAGCAGTTCTTC.

There are a few counts of this clone. The rearrangement uses TRBV11-2 and TRBJ1-1; 12 positions agree with TRBD1. The V gene end was trimmed by 6 bases and the J gene end by 5 bases; junction bases not matched to a gene: 10. This CDR3 is 16 amino acids long. Germline assignment: CDR1 SGHAT and CDR2 FQNNGV. The CDR3 region is CASRTIRDRGRTEAFF. The CDR3 DNA reads as TGTGCCAGCAGGACAATCCGGGACAGGGGGCGTACTGAAGCTTTCTTT. The full variable domain, with the rest looked up from reference TRBV11-2 and TRBJ1-1, is EAGVAQSPRYKIIEKRQSVAFWCNPISGHATLYWYQQILGQGPKLLIQFQNNGVVDDSQLPKDRFSAERLKGVDSTLKIQPAKLEDSAVYLCASRTIRDRGRTEAFFGQGTRLTVV.